A selection of T cell receptor beta chains follows, all from one sample in a study of OX40 agonist ivuxolimab in advanced cancers. The assay was immunoSEQ multiplex PCR, and TCRdb's table has in-frame clones only and misses some. The sample lists tens of thousands of clones, 89% occurring once. This sample comprised CD4+ or CD8+ T cells sorted from blood, obtained in a trial of the OX40 agonist ivuxolimab. These receptors all come from an adult with an advanced solid tumor such as melanoma, head and neck, liver or kidney cancer. Both conserved end residues are part of each CDR3.

V	J	CDR3
TRBV6-5	TRBJ2-1	CASSYMWAAIGEQFF
TRBV11-2	TRBJ2-2	CASSLYEVGELFF
TRBV27	TRBJ1-5	CASSQDRGNNQPQHF
TRBV28	TRBJ1-2	CAVRDRGRGYYGYTF
TRBV4-3	TRBJ1-5	CASSLTVNQPQHF
TRBV13	TRBJ1-3	CASSLPPGNTIYF
TRBV4-1	TRBJ2-1	CASSQGPSGRALSYNEQFF
TRBV29-1	TRBJ2-5	CSVGTTAETQYF
TRBV5-1	TRBJ2-5	CASSPNPQETQYF
TRBV28	TRBJ1-6	CASSLRQGFGNSPLHF
TRBV7-2	.	CASSPRAGHVYEQYF
TRBV18	TRBJ1-4	CASSPQGNSEKLFF
TRBV6-1	TRBJ1-2	CASKSPGNYGYTF
TRBV7-2	TRBJ2-2	CASSLARGGPPLRTGELFF
TRBV5-8	TRBJ1-2	CASSFRDRGYGGYTF
TRBV5-5	TRBJ1-3	CASSTRDGGNTIYF
TRBV5-1	TRBJ1-2	CASSTQGGDGYTF
TRBV11-3	TRBJ2-1	CASSFSSGTGLREQFF
TRBV5-6	TRBJ2-6	CASSLPGSSGANVLTF
TRBV29-1	TRBJ1-1	CSVEGRWTKAFF
TRBV7-2	TRBJ2-7	CASSFRREDLEQYF
TRBV5-1	TRBJ2-1	CASSTKYTRQRNSYNEQFF
TRBV2	TRBJ1-6	CASSDSRAANSPLHF
TRBV6-1	TRBJ2-7	CASRFLGTGNNEQYF
TRBV10-3	TRBJ2-3	CAILGGTDTQYF
TRBV10-1	TRBJ2-3	CASSESKWTDTQYF
TRBV7-6	TRBJ2-6	CASSFTTGGASGANVLTF
TRBV4-1	TRBJ2-3	CASSQERLAGTTQYF
TRBV19	TRBJ1-4	CASSPHPGQGANEKLFF
TRBV18	TRBJ2-7	CASSPGLATYEQYF
TRBV28	TRBJ1-5	CASSRDRVGRPQHF
TRBV6-5	TRBJ1-2	CASSYFQGTGYTF
TRBV19	TRBJ1-4	CASKSVWIGNEKLFF
TRBV5-1	TRBJ2-3	CASSPGTSWDTDTQYF
TRBV5-1	TRBJ2-2	CASSLQGNTGELFF
TRBV5-1	TRBJ2-7	CASSLDSFYEQYF
TRBV28	.	CASSKLAGYSYEQYF
TRBV27	TRBJ2-3	CASSLLRGGAIPTDTQYF
TRBV10-3	TRBJ2-3	CAIGTSGSRDTQYF
TRBV28	TRBJ2-3	CASRVAGDTDTQYF
TRBV4-1	TRBJ2-5	CASSQVGYRGTQYF
TRBV11-3	TRBJ2-3	CASSRTSGPGGTDTQYF
TRBV18	TRBJ1-1	CASSPNRAGLTEAFF
TRBV2	TRBJ1-6	CASSKDSSSYNSPLHF
TRBV5-4	TRBJ2-6	CASSVGGSGANVLTF
TRBV7-9	TRBJ2-1	CASRPQWGEDYNEQFF
TRBV7-9	TRBJ2-3	CASSLEGSTDTQYF
TRBV6-6	TRBJ1-2	CASSYVLDGDGYTF
TRBV15	TRBJ2-4	CATSRDRQGNIQYF
TRBV4-2	TRBJ1-2	CASSLGQGANYGYTF
TRBV9	TRBJ2-3	CASSPDPGTDTQYF
TRBV29-1	TRBJ2-5	CSVGTSGTSETQYF
TRBV7-9	TRBJ2-7	CASSLRAREQYF
TRBV6-5	TRBJ1-5	CASSYGYQPQHF
TRBV4-2	TRBJ2-3	CASSQAEWAKSPYF
TRBV28	TRBJ2-7	CASSPPGAGSYEQYF
TRBV27	TRBJ2-7	CASSLNRVTYEQYF